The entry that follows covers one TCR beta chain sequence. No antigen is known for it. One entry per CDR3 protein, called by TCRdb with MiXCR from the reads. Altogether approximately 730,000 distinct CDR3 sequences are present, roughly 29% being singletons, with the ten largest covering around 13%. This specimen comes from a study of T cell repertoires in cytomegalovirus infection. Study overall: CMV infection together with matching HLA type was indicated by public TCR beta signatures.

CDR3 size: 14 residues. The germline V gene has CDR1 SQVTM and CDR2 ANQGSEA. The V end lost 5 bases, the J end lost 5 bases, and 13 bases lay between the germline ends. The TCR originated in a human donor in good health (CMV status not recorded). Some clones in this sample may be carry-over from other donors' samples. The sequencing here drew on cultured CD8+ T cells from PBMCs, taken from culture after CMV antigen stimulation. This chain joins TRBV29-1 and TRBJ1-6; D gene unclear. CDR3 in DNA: TGCAGCGTTCGATCGGGAGGGAATAATTCACCCCTCCACTTT. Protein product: CSVRSGGNNSPLHF.